The entry below describes one T cell receptor beta chain. Its cognate antigen is unknown. The entry originates in a study of T cell responses to AZD1222 COVID-19 vaccine. Study-wide findings and caveats: White British donors predominated, females outnumbered males, and clonal diversity was possibly underestimated.

Profiling relied on immunoSEQ multiplex PCR, and the TCRdb table lists in-frame clones only, not all of them. The sample lists tens of thousands of clones; 70% to 90% were seen once. Looked up from germline, CDR1 is SGHKS and CDR2 is YYEKEE (reference sequence). Trimming removed 4 bases from V and 7 bases from J; junction bases left unmatched: 11. This CDR3 has 15 amino acids. This rearrangement joins TRBV5-5 to TRBJ2-5; TRBD2 agrees at 9 bases. The TCR originated in an adult in good health. Sequenced material: peripheral blood, taken on day 0 of AZD1222 vaccination. The CDR3 is CASSPRASGEGTQYF. For the CDR3, the DNA is TGTGCCAGCAGCCCACGGGCTAGCGGGGAAGGGACCCAGTACTTC.